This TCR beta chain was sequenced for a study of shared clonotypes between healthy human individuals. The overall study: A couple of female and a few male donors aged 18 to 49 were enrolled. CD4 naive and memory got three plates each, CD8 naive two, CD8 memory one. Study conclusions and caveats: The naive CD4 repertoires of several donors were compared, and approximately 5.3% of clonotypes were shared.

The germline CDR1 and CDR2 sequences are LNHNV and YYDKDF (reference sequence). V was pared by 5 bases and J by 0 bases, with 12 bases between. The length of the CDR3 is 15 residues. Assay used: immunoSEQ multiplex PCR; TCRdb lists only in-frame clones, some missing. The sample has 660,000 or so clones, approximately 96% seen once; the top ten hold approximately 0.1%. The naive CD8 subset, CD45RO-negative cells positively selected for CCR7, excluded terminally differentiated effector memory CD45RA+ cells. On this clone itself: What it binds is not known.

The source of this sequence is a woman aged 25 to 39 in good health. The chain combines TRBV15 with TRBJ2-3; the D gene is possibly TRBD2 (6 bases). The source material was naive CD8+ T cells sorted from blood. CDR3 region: CATSARTTSTDTQYF. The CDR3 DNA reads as TGTGCCACCAGCGCCAGGACTACTAGCACAGATACGCAGTATTTT.